This note documents a single T cell receptor beta chain sequence. Libraries were prepared by immunoSEQ multiplex PCR; TCRdb keeps only in-frame clonotypes and omits some of them. The table includes over 75,000 clones, around 92% detected once. The sample belongs to a study of T cell changes during pregnancy in multiple sclerosis. The length of the CDR3 is 12 residues. Between the trimmed V and J ends, which lost 7 bases and 0 bases, there was a span of 6 bases. Germline CDR1 is SQVTM and CDR2 is ANQGSEA. The sequence was obtained from a female donor with multiple sclerosis, enrolled in a pregnancy study. This chain joins TRBV29-1 and TRBJ1-4; the D is unclear. The sequenced sample was peripheral blood, obtained in the first trimester of pregnancy. Written as DNA, the CDR3 is TGCAGCGCCCTTGCAACTAATGAAAAACTGTTTTTT. Protein: CSALATNEKLFF.